This TCR beta chain is from a study of shared clonotypes between healthy human individuals (dated by TCRdb to between 2020 and 2021). About the full investigation: A couple of women and a few men aged 18 to 49 years were included in the cohort. Blood TCR repertoires of four to six healthy adults were deeply sequenced to estimate repertoire size and the extent of clonotype sharing between individuals. To increase sequencing depth and limit assay-specific biases, different laboratories used diverse techniques to prepare libraries and sequence TCR repertoires. Between about 0.8 and 9 billion PBMCs per donor were obtained by leukapheresis. What the work shows at the level of the full study, not this receptor alone: Because the study included a small number of donors, the genetic and exposure-history diversity represented was limited. Sampling was restricted to blood, and TCR repertoires in tissue are likely to differ from TCR repertoires in blood. Based on pairwise subsampling, the degree of clonotype sharing among donors was expected to be affected by sequencing depth.

TCR CDR3 regions were amplified from genomic DNA by multiplex PCR using the deep immunoSEQ assay. Genomic DNA extracted from each cell subset was distributed evenly over all wells of several immunoSEQ 96-well plates, and each plate served as one replicate. For unsorted PBMC, each replicate PCR was loaded with roughly 270 ng genomic DNA, equivalent to around 30,000 T cell genomes. Genomic DNA from unsorted PBMC was sequenced over ten immunoSEQ deep assay plates. The purified libraries were quantified using a Qubit 3.0 fluorometer, sized with a Bioanalyzer 2100, and then quantified again using the KAPA Library Quantification kit. Every immunoSEQ 96-well plate was sequenced on a separate single-read 150-cycle Illumina NextSeq 550 flow cell. As for how the authors treated the data: Because the immunoSEQ output held only junctional sequences and lacked quality scores, the filtering could not match the filtering applied to full-length reads. To assign V/J genes and CDR3, sequences were annotated against IMGT germline references using PyIR, a Python wrapper for IgBLAST v1.9. Reads with weak V/J assignments (E-value above 1e-6), missing CDR3, stop codons, out-of-frame junctions, or ambiguous translated residues were removed. V3J clonotypes were defined as sequences sharing the same inferred V gene, J gene, and CDR3 amino acid sequence. The percentage overlap between two repertoires was calculated by dividing the number of shared unique clonotypes by the size of the smaller repertoire. Three approaches were used to assess repertoire richness: RTK rarefaction, the Chao1 estimator, and Recon v2.1 estimates of unobserved clonotypes. Drawn from immuneACCESS, this table holds only the in-frame rearrangements with V and J called that TCRdb kept. Clones are partly lost; checked studies trace under half to an unresolved V gene and leave the rest unexplained. V and J calls and clone size are as listed in that table; D and trimming were resolved from the DNA. This sample lists around 530,000 clones; 70% to 80% were detected once. Jointly, the top ten make up approximately 12% of the sample.

From the germline V gene, CDR1 is ENHRY and CDR2 is SYGVKD. The CDR3 runs 14 residues from the cysteine to the phenylalanine. The retained sequence is limited to the CDR3, 42 bases, with the frame set at the first base. V and J lose 10 bases and 0 bases, and a span of 16 bases separates them. A note on this clone: This receptor's antigen is unknown. Base qualities are not at hand, and no much larger clone is one base apart.

Donors were healthy HIV-negative adults with no recently reported acute infections or vaccinations. Every donor was a Caucasian adult living in Nashville, Tennessee, USA. For unsorted samples, roughly 86 million PBMCs were counted and genomic DNA was extracted with the QIAamp DNA Blood Mini kit. After blood collection by leukapheresis, PBMCs were isolated using Ficoll-Histopaque density gradient centrifugation and then cryopreserved in the vapor phase of liquid nitrogen. The TCR comes from a middle-aged woman in good health. Some clones in this sample may be carry-over from other donors' samples. Sequenced sample: PBMCs. The chain links TRBV10-3 with TRBJ2-7; a confident D gene designation cannot be given. Here is the DNA: TGTGCCACCGGCGACTCGCGTGGCTCCTACGAGCAGTACTTC. Its coded protein is CATGDSRGSYEQYF.